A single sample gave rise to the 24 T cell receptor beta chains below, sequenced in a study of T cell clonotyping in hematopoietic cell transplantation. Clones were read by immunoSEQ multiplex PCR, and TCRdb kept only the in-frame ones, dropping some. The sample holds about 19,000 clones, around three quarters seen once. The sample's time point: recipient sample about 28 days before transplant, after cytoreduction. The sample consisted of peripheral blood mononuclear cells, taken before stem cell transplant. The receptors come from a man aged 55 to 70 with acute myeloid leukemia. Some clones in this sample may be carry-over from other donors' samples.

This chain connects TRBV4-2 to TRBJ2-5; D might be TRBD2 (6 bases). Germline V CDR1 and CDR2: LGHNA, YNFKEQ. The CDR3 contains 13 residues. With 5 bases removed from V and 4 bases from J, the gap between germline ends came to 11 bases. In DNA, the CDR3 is TGTGCCAGCAGCGACTTGGGGGGAGAGACCCAGTACTTC. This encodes CASSDLGGETQYF.

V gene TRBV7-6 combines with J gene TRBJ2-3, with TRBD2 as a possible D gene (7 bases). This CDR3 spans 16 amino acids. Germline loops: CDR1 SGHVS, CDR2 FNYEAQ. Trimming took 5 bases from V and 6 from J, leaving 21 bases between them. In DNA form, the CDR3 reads TGTGCCAGCAGCCCCGTCAAGGGGGGGAAGTTTGATACGCAGTATTTT. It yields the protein CASSPVKGGKFDTQYF.

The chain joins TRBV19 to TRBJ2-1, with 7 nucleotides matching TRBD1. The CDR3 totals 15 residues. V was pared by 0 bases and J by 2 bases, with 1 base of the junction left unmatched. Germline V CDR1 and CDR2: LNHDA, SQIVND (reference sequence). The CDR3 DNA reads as TGTGCCAGTAGTATAGATGGGACAGCCTACAATGAGCAGTTCTTC. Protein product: CASSIDGTAYNEQFF.

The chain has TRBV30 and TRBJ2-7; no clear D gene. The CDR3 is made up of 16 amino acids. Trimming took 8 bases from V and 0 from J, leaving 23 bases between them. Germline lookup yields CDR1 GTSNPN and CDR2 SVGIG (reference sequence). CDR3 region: CARSSGYPFSSYEQYF. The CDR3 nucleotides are TGTGCCCGCAGTTCAGGTTATCCTTTTTCCTCCTACGAGCAGTACTTC.

The CDR3 spells CASSIGQSEAFF. The CDR3 nucleotides read TGTGCCAGTAGTATAGGACAGAGTGAAGCTTTCTTT. V is TRBV19 and J is TRBJ1-1, with D maybe TRBD1 (5 bases). The germline gives CDR1 LNHDA, CDR2 SQIVND (reference sequence). V was trimmed by 1 base and J by 7 bases, leaving 7 bases between them. This CDR3 is 12 amino acids long.

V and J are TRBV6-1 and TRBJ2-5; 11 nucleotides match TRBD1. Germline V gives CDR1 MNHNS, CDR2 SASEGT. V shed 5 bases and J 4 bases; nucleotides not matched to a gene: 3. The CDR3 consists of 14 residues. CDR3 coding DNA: TGTGCCAGCAGTCTGGACAGGGGGCGAGAGACCCAGTACTTC. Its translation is CASSLDRGRETQYF.

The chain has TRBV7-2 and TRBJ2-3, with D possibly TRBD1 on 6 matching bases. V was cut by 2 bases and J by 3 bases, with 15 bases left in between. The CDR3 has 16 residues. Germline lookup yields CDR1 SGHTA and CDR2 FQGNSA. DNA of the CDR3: TGTGCCAGCAGCTTAAACGGGTTAGGGGGAACAGATACGCAGTATTTT. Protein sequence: CASSLNGLGGTDTQYF.

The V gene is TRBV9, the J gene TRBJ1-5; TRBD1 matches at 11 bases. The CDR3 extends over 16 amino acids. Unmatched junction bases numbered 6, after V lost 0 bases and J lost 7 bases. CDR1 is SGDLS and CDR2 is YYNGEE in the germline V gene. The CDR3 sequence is CASSVGTGGLRQPQHF. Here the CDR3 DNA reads TGTGCCAGCAGCGTAGGGACAGGGGGCTTAAGGCAGCCCCAGCATTTT.

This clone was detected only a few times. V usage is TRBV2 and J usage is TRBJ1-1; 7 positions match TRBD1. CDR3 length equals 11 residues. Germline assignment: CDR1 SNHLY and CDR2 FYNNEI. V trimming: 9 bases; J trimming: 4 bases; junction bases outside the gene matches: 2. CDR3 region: CARGQFTEAFF. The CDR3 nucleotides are TGTGCCAGGGGACAGTTCACTGAAGCTTTCTTT.

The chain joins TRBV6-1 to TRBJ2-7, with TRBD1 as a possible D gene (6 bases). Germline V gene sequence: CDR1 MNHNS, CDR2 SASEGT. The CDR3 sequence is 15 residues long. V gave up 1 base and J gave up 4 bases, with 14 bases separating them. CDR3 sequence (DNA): TGTGCCAGCAGTGAAGTGGCAGGGGAACTATACGAGCAGTACTTC. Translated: CASSEVAGELYEQYF.

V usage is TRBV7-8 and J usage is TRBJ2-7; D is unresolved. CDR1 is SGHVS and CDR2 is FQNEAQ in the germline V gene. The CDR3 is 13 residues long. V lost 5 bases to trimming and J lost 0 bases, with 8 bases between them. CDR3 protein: CASSPRTSYEQYF. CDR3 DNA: TGTGCCAGCAGCCCCCGAACCTCCTACGAGCAGTACTTC. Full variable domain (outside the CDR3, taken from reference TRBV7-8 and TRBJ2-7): GAGVSQSPRYKVAKRGQDVALRCDPISGHVSLFWYQQALGQGPEFLTYFQNEAQLDKSGLPSDRFFAERPEGSVSTLKIQRTQQEDSAVYLCASSPRTSYEQYFGPGTRLTVT.

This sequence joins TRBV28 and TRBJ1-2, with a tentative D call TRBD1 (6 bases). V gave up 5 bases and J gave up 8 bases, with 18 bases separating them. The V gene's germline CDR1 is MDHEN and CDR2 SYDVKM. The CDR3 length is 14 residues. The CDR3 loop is CASSLLQGNRGYTF. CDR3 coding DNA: TGTGCCAGCAGTCTTCTTCAGGGGAATAGAGGCTACACCTTC.

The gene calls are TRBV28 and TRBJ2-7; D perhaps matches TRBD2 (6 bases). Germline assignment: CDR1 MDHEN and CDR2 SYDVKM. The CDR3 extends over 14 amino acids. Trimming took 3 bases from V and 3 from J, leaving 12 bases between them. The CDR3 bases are TGTGCCAGCAGTTTTGGAGGGGACCACTACGAGCAGTACTTC. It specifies CASSFGGDHYEQYF.

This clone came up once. CDR3 amino acids: CASSYAGTGGVGGNTIYF. CDR3 in DNA: TGCGCCAGCAGCTATGCCGGGACAGGGGGCGTCGGGGGAAACACCATATATTTT. V is TRBV5-1 and J is TRBJ1-3, with 12 bases that match TRBD1. CDR1 and CDR2 (germline): SGHRS, YFSETQ. Trimming cost V 3 bases and J 4 bases; bases outside gene matches: 11. CDR3 size: 18 residues.

CDR3 residues: CASSDPGRGAEAFF. CDR3 DNA sequence: TGTGCCAGCAGTGACCCTGGGAGAGGAGCTGAAGCTTTCTTT. The rearrangement joins TRBV2 to TRBJ1-1; D unclear. The CDR3 runs to 14 residues. The germline V gene has CDR1 SNHLY and CDR2 FYNNEI. Trimming took off 3 bases at V and 6 bases at J, with 14 bases between the two ends. The entire variable domain, with the rest obtained from reference TRBV2 and TRBJ1-1, is as follows: EPEVTQTPSHQVTQMGQEVILRCVPISNHLYFYWYRQILGQKVEFLVSFYNNEISEKSEIFDDQFSVERPDGSNFTLKIRSTKLEDSAMYFCASSDPGRGAEAFFGQGTRLTVV.

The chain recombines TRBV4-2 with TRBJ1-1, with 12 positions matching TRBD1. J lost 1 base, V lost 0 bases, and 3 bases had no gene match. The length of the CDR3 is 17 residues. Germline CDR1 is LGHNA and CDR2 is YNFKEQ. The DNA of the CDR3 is TGTGCCAGCAGCCAAGAAGGGACAGGGGGCGGGAACACTGAAGCTTTCTTT. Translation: CASSQEGTGGGNTEAFF.

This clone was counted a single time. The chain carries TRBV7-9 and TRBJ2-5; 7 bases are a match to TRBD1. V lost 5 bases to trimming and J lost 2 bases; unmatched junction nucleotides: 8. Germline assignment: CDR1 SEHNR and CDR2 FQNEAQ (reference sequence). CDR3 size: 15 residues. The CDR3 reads CASSARQGKQETQYF. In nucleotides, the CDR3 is TGTGCCAGCAGCGCCCGACAGGGCAAACAAGAGACCCAGTACTTC.

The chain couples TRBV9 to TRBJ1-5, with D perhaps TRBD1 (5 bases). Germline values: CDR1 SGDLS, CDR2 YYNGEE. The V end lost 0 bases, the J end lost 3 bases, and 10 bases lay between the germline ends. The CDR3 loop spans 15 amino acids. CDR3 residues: CASSVGDGINQPQHF. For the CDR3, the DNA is TGTGCCAGCAGCGTAGGGGACGGAATCAATCAGCCCCAGCATTTT.

The CDR3 DNA sequence: TGCGCCAGCGGCCCTACGGGGGGGTTCACAGATACGCAGTATTTT. As protein: CASGPTGGFTDTQYF. This sequence joins TRBV5-1 and TRBJ2-3, with 8 nucleotides matching TRBD2. The junction had 9 bases not matched to a gene; V was cut back by 7 bases and J by 2 bases. The germline gives CDR1 SGHRS, CDR2 YFSETQ. This CDR3 comprises 15 residues.

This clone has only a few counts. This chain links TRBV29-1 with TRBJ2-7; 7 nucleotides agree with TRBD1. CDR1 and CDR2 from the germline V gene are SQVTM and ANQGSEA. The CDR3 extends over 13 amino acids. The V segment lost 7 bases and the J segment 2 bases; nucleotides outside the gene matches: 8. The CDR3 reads CSAWTGDAYEQYF. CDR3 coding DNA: TGCAGCGCGTGGACAGGAGACGCCTACGAGCAGTACTTC.

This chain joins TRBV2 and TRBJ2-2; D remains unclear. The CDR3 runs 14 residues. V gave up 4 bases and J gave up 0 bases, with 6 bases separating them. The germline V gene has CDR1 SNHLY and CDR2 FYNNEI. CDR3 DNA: TGTGCCAGCAGTGCGACACCGAACACCGGGGAGCTGTTTTTT. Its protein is CASSATPNTGELFF. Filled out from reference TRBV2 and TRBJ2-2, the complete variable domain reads EPEVTQTPSHQVTQMGQEVILRCVPISNHLYFYWYRQILGQKVEFLVSFYNNEISEKSEIFDDQFSVERPDGSNFTLKIRSTKLEDSAMYFCASSATPNTGELFFGEGSRLTVL.

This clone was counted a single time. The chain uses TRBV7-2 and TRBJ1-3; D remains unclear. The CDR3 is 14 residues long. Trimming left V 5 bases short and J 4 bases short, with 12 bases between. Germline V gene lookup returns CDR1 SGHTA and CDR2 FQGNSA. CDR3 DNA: TGTGCCAGCAGCCCCAGTATCCAGGGAAACACCATATATTTT. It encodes CASSPSIQGNTIYF.

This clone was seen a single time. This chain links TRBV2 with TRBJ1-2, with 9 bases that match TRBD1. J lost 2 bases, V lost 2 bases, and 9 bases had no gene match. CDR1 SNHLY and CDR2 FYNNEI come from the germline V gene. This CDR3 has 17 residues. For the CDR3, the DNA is TGTGCCAGCAGTGAATTTGGACAGGGGCGGCGGAACTATGGCTACACCTTC. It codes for CASSEFGQGRRNYGYTF.

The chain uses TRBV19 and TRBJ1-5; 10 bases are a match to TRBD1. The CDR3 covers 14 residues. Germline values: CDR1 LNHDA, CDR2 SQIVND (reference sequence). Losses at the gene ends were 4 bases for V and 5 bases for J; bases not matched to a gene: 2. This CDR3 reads CASSSGQGDQPQHF. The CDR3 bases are TGTGCCAGTAGTAGTGGACAGGGGGATCAGCCCCAGCATTTT.